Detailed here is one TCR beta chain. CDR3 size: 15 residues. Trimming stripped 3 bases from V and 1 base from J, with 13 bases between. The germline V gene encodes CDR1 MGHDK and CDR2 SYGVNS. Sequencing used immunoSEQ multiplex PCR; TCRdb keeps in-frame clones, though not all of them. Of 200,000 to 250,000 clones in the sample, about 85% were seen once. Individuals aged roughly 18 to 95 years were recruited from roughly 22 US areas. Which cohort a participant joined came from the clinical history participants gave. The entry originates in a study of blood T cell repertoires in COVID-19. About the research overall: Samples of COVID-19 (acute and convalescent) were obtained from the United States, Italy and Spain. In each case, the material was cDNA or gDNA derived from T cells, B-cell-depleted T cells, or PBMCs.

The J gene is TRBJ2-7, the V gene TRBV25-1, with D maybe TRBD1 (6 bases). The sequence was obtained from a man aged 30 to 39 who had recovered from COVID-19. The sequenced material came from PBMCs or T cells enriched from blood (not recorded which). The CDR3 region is CASSEGHIQSYEQYF. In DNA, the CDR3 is TGTGCCAGCAGTGAGGGACACATTCAATCCTACGAGCAGTACTTC.